The 13 T cell receptor beta chains below were found in one sample sequenced in a study of read filtering for tumor transcriptome and immune sequencing. Molecular barcoded adaptors covering alpha/delta and beta/gamma chains were used on roughly 400 ng RNA. Via MiXCR, TCRdb re-called the reads, giving one row per CDR3 protein. The repertoire includes around 50,000 distinct CDR3 sequences, approximately 22% of them detected once, and 17% sits in the top ten. Material: a population of CD138-negative cells sorted from bone marrow. The receptors stem from a donor aged 40 or over with multiple myeloma.

This clonotype was observed once. Just one base apart from a much larger clone, this may be a read error. DNA of the CDR3: TGCGCCAGCAGCCAACTCGGTTCTGGGGGACAGTTTCAGCTCCAGCATTTT. This gives the protein CASSQLGSGGQFQLQHF. This sequence joins TRBV4-1 and TRBJ1-5; 7 nucleotides agree with TRBD1. Germline CDR1 and CDR2: MGHRA and YSYEKL. This CDR3 has 17 residues.

This clonotype was seen repeatedly, ten times or more. This chain links TRBV21-1 with TRBJ1-5. TRBV21-1 is a recognized pseudogene. This CDR3 comprises 15 residues. As DNA, the CDR3 is TGTGCCAGCAGCAAGGCCAGACGAGGAAATCAGCCCCAGCATTTT. It yields the protein CASSKARRGNQPQHF.

This clonotype has at least ten counts. This chain connects TRBV6-1 to TRBJ2-3; TRBD2 matches 12 bases. The CDR3 runs to 17 residues. After removal of 7 bases from V and 2 bases from J, the junction contained 10 bases not matched to a gene. Germline V CDR1 and CDR2: MNHNS, SASEGT. The CDR3 DNA is TGTGCCAGCAATCGGCCTAGCGGGAGGGCCTACACAGATACGCAGTATTTT. It specifies CASNRPSGRAYTDTQYF.

The chain joins TRBV12-3 or TRBV12-4 to TRBJ1-5; 7 bases line up with TRBD1. The V and J ends lost 6 bases and 1 base, in that order; junction bases with no gene match: 6. This CDR3 has 15 residues. The CDR3: CASRPRGLSNQPQHF. The CDR3 bases are TGTGCCAGCAGACCCAGGGGGTTGAGCAATCAGCCCCAGCATTTT.

This clonotype was observed a few times. The V call is TRBV28, the J call TRBJ1-5, with 9 positions matching TRBD1. The length of the CDR3 is 15 residues. CDR1 is MDHEN, CDR2 SYDVKM, per germline. The V segment lost 6 bases and the J segment 7 bases; nucleotides outside the gene matches: 10. Written as DNA, the CDR3 is TGTGCCAGCAGCTCCACAGGGGGCGCAGGGCAGCCCCAGCATTTT. The encoded protein is CASSSTGGAGQPQHF.

Of note for this clonotype: A much larger clone differs from this one at a single base, so this may be a read error. The V and J genes are TRBV12-3 or TRBV12-4 and TRBJ1-5; possibly TRBD1 for D (6 bases). The ends were cut back, 2 bases at V and 5 bases at J, with 7 bases in the middle. There are 13 residues in the CDR3. CDR3 sequence: CASSLQGHQPQHF. CDR3 DNA: TGTGCCAGCAGTTTACAGGGGCATCAGCCCCAGCATTTT.

This clonotype was detected once. Given the absence of the conserved phenylalanine or tryptophan at the CDR3 end, a read error is likely. CDR3 loop: CASRRGVGDTEAFI. Written as DNA, the CDR3 is TGTGCCAGCAGGCGAGGGGTTGGGGACACTGAAGCTTTCATT. The chain joins TRBV6-1 to TRBJ1-1; the D gene is possibly TRBD1 (5 bases). V shed 6 bases and J shed 3 bases, with 14 bases lying between them. The CDR3 is 14 amino acids. Germline-derived CDR1 and CDR2 are MNHNS and SASEGT.

Regarding this clonotype: A much larger clone lies one base from this, so it may be a read error. This chain links TRBV28 with TRBJ2-7; TRBD1 matches at 9 bases. This CDR3 is built from 15 residues. Losses at the gene ends were 5 bases for V and 5 bases for J; bases not matched to a gene: 10. The V gene's germline CDR1 is MDHEN and CDR2 SYDVKM. CDR3 loop: CASSLPGQGSDEQYF. Here the CDR3 DNA reads TGTGCCAGCAGTCTCCCGGGACAGGGAAGCGACGAGCAGTACTTC.

This clonotype was observed many times. The rearrangement uses TRBV20-1 and TRBJ2-5; 10 bases agree with TRBD1. CDR3 size: 13 residues. V shed 1 base and J 4 bases; nucleotides not matched to a gene: 0. The germline V gene has CDR1 DFQATT and CDR2 SNEGSKA (reference sequence). CDR3 region: CSARGTGGETQYF. DNA of the CDR3: TGCAGTGCTAGAGGGACAGGGGGAGAGACCCAGTACTTC.

Only a few counts were recorded for this clonotype. The V call is TRBV5-1, the J call TRBJ1-1, with 12 nucleotides matching TRBD1. Germline trimming cut 3 bases from V and 5 bases from J; bases unmatched to any gene: 5. The CDR3 length is 15 residues. The V gene's germline CDR1 is SGHRS and CDR2 YFSETQ. The CDR3 coding sequence is TGCGCCAGCAGCTCCGGGGACAGGGGGCTAACTGAAGCTTTCTTT. Translating gives CASSSGDRGLTEAFF.

This clonotype was observed at least ten times. The chain employs TRBV9 and TRBJ1-1; 7 bases align to TRBD1. V lost 4 bases to trimming and J lost 5 bases; unmatched junction nucleotides: 2. There are 12 residues in the CDR3. Per germline, CDR1 SGDLS and CDR2 YYNGEE. The CDR3 DNA reads as TGTGCCAGCAGCCCACAGGGGACTGAAGCTTTCTTT. It encodes CASSPQGTEAFF.

This clonotype was recorded many times. The chain couples TRBV15 to TRBJ2-2, with 7 bases fitting TRBD1. Germline V gene lookup returns CDR1 LNHNV and CDR2 YYDKDF (reference sequence). V was clipped by 1 base and J by 5 bases; unmatched bases: 10. The CDR3 has 17 amino acids. The CDR3 bases are TGTGCCACCAGCAGAGCGAACGGTATACAGGGGACCGGGGAGCTGTTTTTT. This translates into CATSRANGIQGTGELFF.

The sample holds many counts of this clonotype. This chain connects TRBV19 to TRBJ2-7; 8 nucleotides agree with TRBD2. This CDR3 comprises 15 residues. Germline trimming cut 1 base from V and 4 bases from J; bases unmatched to any gene: 6. From germline, CDR1 is LNHDA and CDR2 SQIVND (reference sequence). The CDR3 DNA reads TGTGCCAGTAGTATAGCGGGAGGGGTCGGATACGAGCAGTACTTC. Translation: CASSIAGGVGYEQYF.